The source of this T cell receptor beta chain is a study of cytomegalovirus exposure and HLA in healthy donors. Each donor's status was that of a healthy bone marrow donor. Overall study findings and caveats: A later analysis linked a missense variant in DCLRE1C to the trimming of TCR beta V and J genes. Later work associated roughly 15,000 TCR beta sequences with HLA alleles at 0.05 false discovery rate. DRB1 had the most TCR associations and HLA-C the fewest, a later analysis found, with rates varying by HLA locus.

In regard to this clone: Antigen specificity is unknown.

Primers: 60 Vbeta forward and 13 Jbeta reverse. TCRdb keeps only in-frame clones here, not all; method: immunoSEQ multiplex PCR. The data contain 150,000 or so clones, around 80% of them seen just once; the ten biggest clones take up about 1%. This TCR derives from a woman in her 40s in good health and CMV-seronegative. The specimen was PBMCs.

The CDR3 DNA sequence: TGTGCCTGGGCGGTGGATGAGCAGTTCTTC. It encodes CAWAVDEQFF. The gene calls are TRBV30 and TRBJ2-1; no clear D gene. Trimming took 5 bases from V and 8 from J, leaving 7 bases between them. Germline V gene data show CDR1 as GTSNPN and CDR2 as SVGIG (reference sequence). This CDR3 region has 10 residues.